This TCR beta chain was profiled in a study of identical twins. TCRdb ran MiXCR on the 5' RACE reads and lists one entry per CDR3 protein. The table has approximately 590,000 distinct CDR3 sequences, just under 10% seen once; the top ten hold 2.5% to 3.5%. The same data also went into a second study, on yellow fever vaccine responses in identical twins.

Sequencing was performed on PBMCs. This receptor was taken from a young woman in good health.

The CDR3 loop is CATTGVPDTQYF. In nucleotides, the CDR3 is TGTGCCACCACAGGGGTACCAGATACGCAGTATTTT. This chain uses TRBV2 with TRBJ2-3, with 7 positions matching TRBD1. The germline V gene has CDR1 SNHLY and CDR2 FYNNEI. This CDR3 is 12 amino acids long. Unmatched junction bases numbered 5, after V lost 10 bases and J lost 4 bases.